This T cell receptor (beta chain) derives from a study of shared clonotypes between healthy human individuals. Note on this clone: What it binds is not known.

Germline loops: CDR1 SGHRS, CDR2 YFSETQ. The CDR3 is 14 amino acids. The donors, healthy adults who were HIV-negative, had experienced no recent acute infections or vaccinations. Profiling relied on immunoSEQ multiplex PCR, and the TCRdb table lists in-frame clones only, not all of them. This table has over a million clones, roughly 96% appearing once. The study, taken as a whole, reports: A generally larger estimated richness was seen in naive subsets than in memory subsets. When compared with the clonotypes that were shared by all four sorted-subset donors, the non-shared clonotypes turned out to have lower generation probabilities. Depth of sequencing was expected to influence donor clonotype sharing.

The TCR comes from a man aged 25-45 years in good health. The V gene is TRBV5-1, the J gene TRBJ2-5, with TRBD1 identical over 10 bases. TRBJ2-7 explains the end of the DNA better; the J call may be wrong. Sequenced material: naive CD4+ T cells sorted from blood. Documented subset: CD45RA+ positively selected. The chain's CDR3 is CASSLLDRGHEQYF. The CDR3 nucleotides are TGCGCCAGCAGCTTACTCGACAGGGGGCACGAGCAGTACTTC.